Below are 4 T cell receptor beta chains sequenced from a single sample in a study of beta chain features in type 1 diabetes. These TCRs' antigens remain unknown. Of the isolated RNA, all was reverse transcribed, and so the sequenced material was expressed TCRB transcripts. The method was immunoSEQ multiplex PCR; TCRdb's version includes in-frame clones alone and lacks a portion of them. The profile shows about 16,000 clones, roughly two thirds of them singletons. Study conclusions and caveats: Type 1 diabetes patients had moderately but significantly shorter TCRB CDR3s in all four CD4+ subsets.

Sequencing was done on a sample of stem cell memory CD4+ T cells from blood. These receptors all come from a man aged 25-45 years with type 1 diabetes.

This clone was detected once. The chain joins TRBV7-9 to TRBJ2-5; 12 bases agree with TRBD2. Germline assignment: CDR1 SEHNR and CDR2 FQNEAQ (reference sequence). Trimming cost V 7 bases and J 4 bases; bases outside gene matches: 7. The CDR3 extends over 15 amino acids. CDR3 coding DNA: TGTGCCAGCATGCCAGCTAGCGGGGGGGGAGAGACCCAGTACTTC. Translation gives CASMPASGGGETQYF.

The chain couples TRBV27 to TRBJ1-1; D not certain. Per the germline V gene, CDR1 is MNHEY and CDR2 is SMNVEV (reference sequence). This CDR3 has 13 amino acids. The V and J ends lost 2 bases and 0 bases respectively, with 4 bases between them. The CDR3 sequence is CASSLLVNTEAFF. CDR3 sequence (DNA): TGTGCCAGCAGTTTACTTGTGAACACTGAAGCTTTCTTT.

The chain employs TRBV27 and TRBJ2-5; D perhaps matches TRBD2 (6 bases). The CDR3 spans 15 residues. V gave up 6 bases and J gave up 1 base, with 15 bases separating them. Germline loops: CDR1 MNHEY, CDR2 SMNVEV (reference sequence). The CDR3 region has the DNA TGTGCCAGCAGCTCCCACTTGGGGGGCCAAGAGACCCAGTACTTC. This encodes CASSSHLGGQETQYF.

This clone was seen only a few times. The chain carries TRBV11-3 and TRBJ2-1, with a tentative D call TRBD2 (6 bases). The germline V gene encodes CDR1 SGHNT and CDR2 YENEEA. The V gene lost 3 bases and the J gene lost 5 bases, with 11 bases spanning the gap. The CDR3 runs to 14 residues. The CDR3 loop reads CASSFRDWDNEQFF. CDR3 DNA: TGTGCCAGCAGCTTTAGGGACTGGGACAATGAGCAGTTCTTC.